The 4 T cell receptor beta chains reported below all come from one sample, sequenced in a study of control samples from healthy donors and cancer patients. Using immunoSEQ multiplex PCR, the repertoire was profiled, and TCRdb retains in-frame clones only, with some absent. The data hold tens of thousands of clones, with roughly 89% observed a single time. Specimen: blood. The receptors were sampled from a woman aged 55-70 years in good health.

The rearrangement uses TRBV13 and TRBJ2-7; 10 bases match TRBD2. The CDR3 is 16 residues long. Germline V CDR1 and CDR2: PRHDT, FYEKMQ (reference sequence). The junction had 9 bases not matched to a gene; V was cut back by 5 bases and J by 2 bases. CDR3 coding DNA: TGTGCCAGCAGCCCCAGGCTAGCGGGGGACGCCTACGAGCAGTACTTC. Translation: CASSPRLAGDAYEQYF.

This clone appeared a few times. The chain joins TRBV25-1 to TRBJ1-1, with a possible D match to TRBD1 (5 bases). The ends were cut back, 2 bases at V and 4 bases at J, with 8 bases in the middle. Per the germline V gene, CDR1 is MGHDK and CDR2 is SYGVNS. The CDR3 spans 13 residues. CDR3 amino acids: CASSELTATEAFF. The CDR3 DNA is TGTGCCAGCAGTGAACTGACAGCCACTGAAGCTTTCTTT.

In its sample, this clone was seen once. The chain carries TRBV11-3 and TRBJ2-7; D unclear. Trimming left V 3 bases short and J 6 bases short, with 12 bases between. The CDR3 consists of 13 residues. CDR1 SGHNT and CDR2 YENEEA come from the germline V gene. The CDR3 reads CASSFTSVTEQYF. In DNA form, the CDR3 reads TGTGCCAGCAGCTTTACCTCTGTAACCGAGCAGTACTTC.

This clone was recorded only once. This rearrangement joins TRBV19 to TRBJ2-5; 8 bases are shared with TRBD1. The CDR3 extends over 13 amino acids. V gave up 5 bases and J gave up 3 bases; unmatched junction bases: 2. Germline assignment: CDR1 LNHDA and CDR2 SQIVND (reference sequence). CDR3 sequence: CASSYRGKETQYF. The DNA for the CDR3 is TGTGCCAGTAGTTACAGGGGGAAAGAGACCCAGTACTTC.